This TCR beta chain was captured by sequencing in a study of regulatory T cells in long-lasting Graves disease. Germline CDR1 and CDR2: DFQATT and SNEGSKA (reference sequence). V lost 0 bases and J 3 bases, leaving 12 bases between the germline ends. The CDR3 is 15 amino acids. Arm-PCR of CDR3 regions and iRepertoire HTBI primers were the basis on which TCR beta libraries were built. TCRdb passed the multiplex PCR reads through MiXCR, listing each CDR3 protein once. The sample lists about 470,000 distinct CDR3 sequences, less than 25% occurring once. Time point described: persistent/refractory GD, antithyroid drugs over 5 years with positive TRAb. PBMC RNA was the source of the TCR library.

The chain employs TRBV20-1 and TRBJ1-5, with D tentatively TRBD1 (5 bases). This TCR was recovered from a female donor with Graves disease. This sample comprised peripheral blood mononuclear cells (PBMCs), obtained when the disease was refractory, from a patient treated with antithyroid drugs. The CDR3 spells CSARDHAGYNQPQHF. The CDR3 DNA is TGCAGTGCTAGAGATCATGCAGGGTACAATCAGCCCCAGCATTTT.